Described below is a single T cell receptor beta chain sequence and its context. This sample stems from a study of shared clonotypes between healthy human individuals. Germline loops: CDR1 SEHNR, CDR2 FQNEAQ (reference sequence). Trimming took 11 bases from V and 6 from J, leaving 6 bases between them. The CDR3 spans 9 residues. Here immunoSEQ multiplex PCR was the method, and the copy in TCRdb shows in-frame clones only, minus some. The table lists more than 2 million clones, around 93% of them singletons. Naive CD8 cells lacked CD45RO, underwent positive selection for CCR7 and left out terminally differentiated effector memory CD45RA+ cells.

V gene TRBV7-9 combines with J gene TRBJ2-3; D perhaps matches TRBD2 (5 bases). The specimen sequenced was naive CD8+ T cells from PBMCs. This sequence was found in a young man in good health. Some clones in this sample may be carry-over from other donors' samples. CDR3 region: CAGGDTQYF. CDR3 coding DNA: TGTGCCGGAGGTGATACGCAGTATTTT.